Detailed here is one T cell receptor beta chain. The record originates from a study of blood T cell repertoires in COVID-19. The CDR3 extends over 16 amino acids. CDR1 and CDR2 from the germline V gene are LGHDT and YNNKEL (reference sequence). Trimming removed 4 bases from V and 1 base from J; junction bases left unmatched: 8. TCRdb keeps only in-frame clones here, not all; method: immunoSEQ multiplex PCR. The table lists almost 250,000 clones, roughly 91% of them singletons, with around 4% in the top ten. What was sequenced was PBMCs or T cells enriched from blood (not recorded which). The J gene is TRBJ2-3, the V gene TRBV3-1 (or the pseudogene TRBV3-2), with 7 bases fitting TRBD2. The receptor comes from a woman aged 25 to 39 who had recovered from COVID-19. The CDR3 nucleotides read TGTGCCAGCAGCCCCCAAGCGGGACCGGGCACAGATACGCAGTATTTT. Amino acids: CASSPQAGPGTDTQYF.